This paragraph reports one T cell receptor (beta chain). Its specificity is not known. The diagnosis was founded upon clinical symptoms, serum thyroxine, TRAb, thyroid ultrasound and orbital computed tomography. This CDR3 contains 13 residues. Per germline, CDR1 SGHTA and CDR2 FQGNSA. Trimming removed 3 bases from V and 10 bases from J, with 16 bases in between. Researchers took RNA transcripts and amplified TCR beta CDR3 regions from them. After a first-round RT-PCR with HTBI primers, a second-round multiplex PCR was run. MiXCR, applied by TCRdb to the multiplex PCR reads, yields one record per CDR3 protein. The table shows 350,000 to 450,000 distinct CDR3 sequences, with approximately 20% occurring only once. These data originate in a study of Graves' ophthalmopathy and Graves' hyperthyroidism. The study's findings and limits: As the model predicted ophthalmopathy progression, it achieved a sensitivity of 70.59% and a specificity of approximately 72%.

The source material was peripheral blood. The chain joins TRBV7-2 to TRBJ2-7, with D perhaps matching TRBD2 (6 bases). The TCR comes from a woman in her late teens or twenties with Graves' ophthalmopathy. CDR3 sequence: CASSFIRTGDQYF. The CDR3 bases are TGTGCCAGCAGCTTCATCCGGACGGGAGACCAGTACTTC. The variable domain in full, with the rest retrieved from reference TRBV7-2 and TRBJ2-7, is GAGVSQSPSNKVTEKGKDVELRCDPISGHTALYWYRQSLGQGLEFLIYFQGNSAPDKSGLPSDRFSAERTGGSVSTLTIQRTQQEDSAVYLCASSFIRTGDQYFGPGTRLTVT.